These T cell receptor beta chains were read from a single sample in a study of cytomegalovirus exposure and HLA in healthy donors. The table came from immunoSEQ multiplex PCR; TCRdb's copy has only in-frame clones and leaves some out. Of 90,000 to 140,000 clones in the sample, under 85% were seen once. Sequencing input: PBMCs. Receptors originate from a man aged 25-40 years in good health and CMV-seronegative. The CDR3 runs from the conserved cysteine through the conserved F or W. D genes are given only for firm matches. Size is omitted from some rows. Given values are once, few, many or a class for expanded clones.

J gene | V gene | clone size | D gene | CDR3 protein | CDR3 DNA
TRBJ2-1 | TRBV5-1 | - | TRBD2 | CASSFPSGRDSAYNEQFF | TGCGCCAGCAGCTTTCCTAGCGGGAGGGACTCAGCCTACAATGAGCAGTTCTTC
TRBJ1-2 | TRBV27 | - | TRBD1 | CASSLSSTGQGGYTF | TGTGCCAGCAGTTTATCCTCGACAGGGCAAGGTGGCTACACCTTC
TRBJ2-3 | TRBV9 | few | TRBD2 | CASSETSGALDTQYF | TGTGCCAGCAGCGAGACTAGCGGGGCCCTGGATACGCAGTATTTT
TRBJ1-4 | TRBV10-3 | - | - | CAISDLQGSNEKLFF | TGTGCCATCAGTGACCTACAGGGAAGTAATGAAAAACTGTTTTTT
TRBJ2-3 | TRBV15 | - | TRBD2 | CATSSGGAASTDTQYF | TGTGCCACCAGCAGCGGGGGGGCTGCTAGCACAGATACGCAGTATTTT
TRBJ2-7 | TRBV6-5 | once | - | CVTQQGSYEQYF | TGTGTCACCCAGCAGGGCTCCTACGAGCAGTACTTC
TRBJ1-1 | TRBV7-9 | - | - | CASSFGGATEAFF | TGTGCCAGCAGCTTCGGAGGTGCGACTGAAGCTTTCTTT
TRBJ2-7 | TRBV6-5 | - | - | CASNYGLGYEQYF | TGTGCCAGCAATTACGGACTGGGCTACGAGCAGTACTTC
TRBJ1-2 | TRBV15 | - | - | CATSRDGADYGYTF | TGTGCCACCAGCAGAGATGGGGCAGACTATGGCTACACCTTC
TRBJ1-5 | TRBV7-9 | - | - | CASSLEGGGGNQPQHF | TGTGCCAGCAGCTTAGAGGGCGGAGGGGGCAATCAGCCCCAGCATTTT
TRBJ2-4 | TRBV5-1 | - | TRBD2 | CASSLDGRGAKNIQYF | TGCGCCAGCAGCTTGGACGGGAGGGGAGCCAAAAACATTCAGTACTTC
TRBJ2-3 | TRBV2 | - | TRBD1 | CASTQDGTDTDTQYF | TGTGCCAGCACTCAAGACGGGACAGACACAGATACGCAGTATTTT
TRBJ2-5 | TRBV5-1 | - | TRBD2 | CASSLVSSGGVETQYF | TGCGCCAGCAGCTTGGTTTCTAGCGGGGGGGTAGAGACCCAGTACTTC
TRBJ1-4 | TRBV4-3 | few | - | CASARREGNEKLFF | TGCGCCAGCGCCAGAAGGGAGGGGAATGAAAAACTGTTTTTT
TRBJ2-7 | TRBV30 | - | - | CAWSSGVTYEQYF | TGTGCCTGGAGCTCAGGGGTCACCTACGAGCAGTACTTC
TRBJ2-7 | TRBV6-6 | once | - | CASSYYRVGNEQYF | TGTGCCAGCAGTTACTACAGGGTAGGCAACGAGCAGTACTTC
TRBJ2-2 | TRBV18 | - | TRBD1 | CASSRQGNTGELFF | TGTGCCAGCTCCCGACAGGGGAACACCGGGGAGCTGTTTTTT
TRBJ1-1 | TRBV5-1 | - | - | CASRGGMDTEAFF | TGCGCCAGCAGGGGCGGGATGGACACTGAAGCTTTCTTT